This T cell receptor beta chain appears in the sequencing data of a study of metastatic and nonmetastatic thyroid tumors (dated by TCRdb to 2019 to 2021). Describing the broader study: Repertoires were compared across peripheral blood and tumor or nodule tissue samples from malignant and benign thyroid patients. Overall study outcomes, separate from this receptor: TCR beta diversity was reported as significantly higher in malignant tumors than in benign nodules, in both blood and tumor samples.

Regarding this clone: Its binding antigen is unknown. Qualities for individual bases were not recorded, and no much larger clone is one base off.

No treatment had been received by any patient before thyroid surgery. Using T-cell receptor beta sequencing, the researchers looked back retrospectively at clinical samples from patients, gathered between about 2011 and 2019. Its CDR3 holds 14 amino acids, cysteine through phenylalanine. CDR3 DNA only is kept here, 42 bases in frame from base 1. Trimming accounts for 1 base at V and 3 bases at J, while the number of junction bases matched to no gene is 0. As encoded in the germline V gene (reference sequence), CDR1 is LGHDT while CDR2 is YNNKEL. Library prep was done by PCR. The listed sequencing device is Illumina HiSeq 4000. High-throughput sequencing was used to profile the TCR beta-chain CDR3 region of every patient. The authors processed their data as follows. CDR3 differences across clinicopathological groups were used to build a classifier for discriminating distant-metastatic papillary thyroid cancer patients. The Shannon index was used to assess repertoire diversity, and the Morisita-Horn index was used to assess tumor-blood repertoire similarity. The public reads were reanalyzed by TCRdb: fastp trimming at Q25, MiXCR alignment, in-frame beta chains only. TCRdb, rather than the study authors, made the V and J calls. The sample records roughly 20,000 clones, 30% to 40% of which are singletons. In total, the top ten clones hold 9% to 10% of the sample.

The clonotype originates from a male donor with papillary thyroid cancer or a benign thyroid nodule (not recorded which). Some clones in this sample may be carry-over from other donors' samples. The sequence joins TRBV3-1 to TRBJ1-2, and 9 junctional nucleotides match TRBD1. Sequencing was done on a sample of tumor tissue. At the DNA level, the sequence is TGTGCCAGCAGCCAAGGGACAGGGGACTATGGCTACACCTTC. Its protein reads: CASSQGTGDYGYTF.